The clone carrying this T cell receptor beta chain was observed once. Trimming took off 7 bases at V and 4 bases at J, with 2 bases between the two ends. The CDR3 is 9 residues long. Germline CDR1 is WNHNN and CDR2 is SYGVQD (reference sequence). These data come from a study of blood T cell repertoires in COVID-19. The wider study: COVID-19 samples collected from the United States, Italy and Spain covered acute and convalescent phases. PBMCs, B-cell-depleted T cells, or T cells provided the cDNA or gDNA that made up the material.

Authors' analysis steps: How many nucleated cells were present was estimated from reference gene primer amplification. TCRdb's table, derived via immunoSEQ multiplex PCR, lists solely in-frame clones and lacks some. The V and J calls and clone size are taken from that table; D and trimming were inferred from the DNA. The table shows about 200,000 clones, with more than 75% occurring only once. This clonotype was obtained from a human donor in a cohort sampled during active COVID-19. V gene TRBV10-1 combines with J gene TRBJ2-7; no clear D gene. Source material: peripheral blood. CDR3 in amino acids: CASTYEQYF. CDR3 in DNA: TGCGCCAGCACTTACGAGCAGTACTTC.